Shown below are 14 T cell receptor beta chains from a single sample sequenced in a study of vaccination and CD4 T cells after COVID-19. Their specific antigens are unknown. Documented treatment: 10-day PBMC culture with coronavirus spike peptide pools or control peptides (ViraFEST assay). Cultured CD4+ T cell DNA underwent sequencing with the Oncomine TCR Beta short-read assay. TCRdb re-analysed the PCR reads in MiXCR, keeping a single row per CDR3 protein. The sample holds some 16,000 distinct CDR3 sequences, 30% to 45% seen once. The sequenced sample was cultured CD4+ T cells from blood. These TCRs come from a human donor with COVID-19.

This clonotype occurred a few times. The chain employs TRBV20-1 and TRBJ2-2, with 8 bases aligning to TRBD2. Germline CDR1 DFQATT, CDR2 SNEGSKA (reference sequence). The junction had 9 bases not matched to a gene; V was cut back by 0 bases and J by 6 bases. The CDR3 consists of 16 residues. Here the CDR3 DNA reads TGCAGTGCTAGAGATCCCAGCGGGGGTATCTCCGGGGAGCTGTTTTTT. Its protein product is CSARDPSGGISGELFF.

The chain employs TRBV20-1 and TRBJ1-5, with TRBD1 matching 9 bases. CDR3 length: 12 residues. Germline CDR1 is DFQATT and CDR2 is SNEGSKA (reference sequence). Written as DNA, the CDR3 is TGCATTAGGACAGGGGATTATCAGCCCCAGCATTTT. Translating it yields CIRTGDYQPQHF.

The chain employs TRBV20-1 and TRBJ1-2, with D perhaps matching TRBD1 (5 bases). Germline loops: CDR1 DFQATT, CDR2 SNEGSKA (reference sequence). The CDR3 consists of 15 residues. V was shortened by 3 bases and J by 6 bases, with 20 bases between the two germline ends. In nucleotides, the CDR3 is TGCAGTGCTAGGGCGGGAGGTCGGGGGGATAATGGCTACACCTTC. It translates to CSARAGGRGDNGYTF.

The sample holds a few counts of this clonotype. This chain uses TRBV20-1 with TRBJ1-5, with D perhaps matching TRBD1 (5 bases). The CDR3 covers 14 residues. V lost 6 bases and J lost 2, with 14 bases in between. In germline, CDR1 is DFQATT, CDR2 SNEGSKA (reference sequence). The CDR3 reads CSAAPGHGNQPQHF. The CDR3 DNA reads as TGCAGTGCCGCCCCAGGGCATGGCAATCAGCCCCAGCATTTT.

This clonotype was counted only a few times. V usage is TRBV20-1 and J usage is TRBJ1-1; no clear D gene. The V gene's germline CDR1 is DFQATT and CDR2 SNEGSKA (reference sequence). V was pared by 3 bases and J by 5 bases, with 13 bases between. This CDR3 is built from 13 residues. For the CDR3, the DNA is TGCAGTGCTAGGAATCGGAGGAGGACTGAAGCTTTCTTT. As protein: CSARNRRRTEAFF.

The chain combines TRBV9 with TRBJ2-7; TRBD2 matches at 10 bases. The V segment lost 4 bases and the J segment 3 bases; nucleotides outside the gene matches: 10. CDR1 SGDLS and CDR2 YYNGEE come from the germline V gene. The CDR3 runs to 16 residues. The CDR3 here is CASSPHAVAGGYEQYF. For the CDR3, the DNA is TGTGCCAGCAGCCCGCACGCGGTAGCGGGGGGCTACGAGCAGTACTTC.

This chain uses TRBV29-1 with TRBJ1-5; D gene unclear. CDR1 and CDR2 from the germline V gene are SQVTM and ANQGSEA. The CDR3 length is 12 residues. Trimming took off 4 bases at V and 3 bases at J, with 7 bases between the two ends. The CDR3 DNA reads as TGCAGCGTTGGAACAGACAATCAGCCCCAGCATTTT. Its translation: CSVGTDNQPQHF.

This clonotype was recorded once. This chain connects TRBV20-1 to TRBJ1-2; no clear D gene. This CDR3 is built from 13 residues. The V gene lost 0 bases and the J gene lost 7 bases, with 12 bases spanning the gap. Germline values: CDR1 DFQATT, CDR2 SNEGSKA (reference sequence). The CDR3 nucleotides are TGCAGTGCTAGAGACCTCCCGGTCCCTGGCTACACCTTC. It yields the protein CSARDLPVPGYTF.

The gene calls are TRBV7-2 and TRBJ1-6; D not certain. V was cut by 4 bases and J by 13 bases, with 20 bases left in between. Germline values: CDR1 SGHTA, CDR2 FQGNSA. The CDR3 sequence is 15 residues long. The CDR3 loop reads CASSSAAGPRAPLHF. In DNA, the CDR3 is TGTGCCAGCAGCTCGGCGGCCGGGCCCCGGGCCCCCCTCCACTTT.

The sample holds a few counts of this clonotype. The chain employs TRBV20-1 and TRBJ2-2, with 13 bases lining up with TRBD2. Germline V gene sequence: CDR1 DFQATT, CDR2 SNEGSKA (reference sequence). This CDR3 has 16 residues. V dropped 5 bases and J dropped 1; count of bases not matched to a gene: 4. The CDR3 protein is CSARRLAGGNTGELFF. CDR3 in DNA: TGCAGTGCTCGCAGACTAGCGGGGGGGAACACCGGGGAGCTGTTTTTT.

The V call is TRBV20-1, the J call TRBJ1-1; TRBD1 might be the D (5 bases). The CDR3 is 13 residues long. The germline V gene encodes CDR1 DFQATT and CDR2 SNEGSKA (reference sequence). V was cut by 6 bases and J by 1 base, with 12 bases left in between. The CDR3, as DNA: TGCAGTGCAAGCAGGGTACCGAACACTGAAGCTTTCTTT. It translates to CSASRVPNTEAFF.

The chain joins TRBV9 to TRBJ2-3; tentative D call: TRBD2 (5 bases). Germline lookup yields CDR1 SGDLS and CDR2 YYNGEE. The length of the CDR3 is 16 residues. Trimming cost V 0 bases and J 0 bases, with 11 bases left between them. CDR3: CASSVDGAVSTDTQYF. DNA of the CDR3: TGTGCCAGCAGCGTAGATGGAGCGGTTAGCACAGATACGCAGTATTTT. The full variable domain, in which reference TRBV9 and TRBJ2-3 provide the parts outside the CDR3, is DSGVTQTPKHLITATGQRVTLRCSPRSGDLSVYWYQQSLDQGLQFLIQYYNGEERAKGNILERFSAQQFPDLHSELNLSSLELGDSALYFCASSVDGAVSTDTQYFGPGTRLTVL.

This clonotype has more than one count but fewer than ten. The V call is TRBV9, the J call TRBJ1-2; 9 nucleotides line up with TRBD1. CDR3 size: 15 residues. Germline loops: CDR1 SGDLS, CDR2 YYNGEE. Losses at the gene ends were 4 bases for V and 8 bases for J; bases not matched to a gene: 12. CDR3 loop: CASSTRDRDVGGYTF. CDR3 in DNA: TGTGCCAGCAGCACCCGGGACAGGGATGTCGGGGGCTACACCTTC.

This chain's CDR3 is CASSEYGNQPQHF. In DNA, the CDR3 is TGCGCCAGCAGTGAATACGGCAATCAGCCCCAGCATTTT. The gene calls are TRBV10-1 and TRBJ1-5; no definite D call. This CDR3 has 13 amino acids. Trimming shortened V by 3 bases and J by 2 bases, and 5 bases separated the two germline ends. Germline CDR1 is WNHNN and CDR2 is SYGVQD (reference sequence).